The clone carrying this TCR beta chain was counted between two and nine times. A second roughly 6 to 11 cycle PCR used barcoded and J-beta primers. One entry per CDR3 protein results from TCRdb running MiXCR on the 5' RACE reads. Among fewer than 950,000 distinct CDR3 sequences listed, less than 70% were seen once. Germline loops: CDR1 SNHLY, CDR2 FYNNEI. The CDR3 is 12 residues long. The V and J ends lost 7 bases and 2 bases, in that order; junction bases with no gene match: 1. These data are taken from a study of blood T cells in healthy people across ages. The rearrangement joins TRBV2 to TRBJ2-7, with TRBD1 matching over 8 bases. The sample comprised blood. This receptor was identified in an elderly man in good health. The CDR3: CASKGQAYEQYF. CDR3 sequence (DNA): TGTGCCAGCAAGGGACAGGCCTACGAGCAGTACTTC.